Below are 26 T cell receptor beta chains sequenced from a single sample in a study of blood T cell repertoires in COVID-19. Data came from immunoSEQ multiplex PCR; TCRdb stores just in-frame clones and leaves some out. The sample carries approximately 250,000 clones, around 90% recorded once. Specimen: PBMCs or T cells enriched from blood (not recorded which). These receptors came from a man aged 40-49 years who had been exposed to COVID-19.

This clone has only one observation. The J gene is TRBJ2-1, the V gene TRBV4-1; D remains unclear. The CDR3 runs to 15 residues. V lost 4 bases and J 6 bases, leaving 16 bases between the germline ends. CDR1 is MGHRA and CDR2 is YSYEKL in the germline V gene. CDR3: CASSPRQYNFNEQFF. The CDR3 DNA reads as TGCGCCAGCAGCCCCCGACAATATAATTTCAATGAGCAGTTCTTC.

Worth noting for this clone: Other DNA sequences of this sample code for an identical CDR3. This chain links TRBV3-1 (or the pseudogene TRBV3-2) with TRBJ2-7, with D uncertain. Germline V gene data show CDR1 as LGHDT and CDR2 as YNNKEL (reference sequence). With 5 bases removed from V and 3 bases from J, the gap between germline ends came to 8 bases. The CDR3 consists of 12 residues. CDR3 nucleotides: TGTGCCAGCAGCGTCGGGTTCTACGAGCAGTACTTC. Translating gives CASSVGFYEQYF.

The V call is TRBV3-1 (or the pseudogene TRBV3-2), the J call TRBJ1-6, with TRBD1 identical over 10 bases. The germline CDR1 and CDR2 sequences are LGHDT and YNNKEL (reference sequence). There are 15 residues in the CDR3. V lost 3 bases and J lost 7; bases outside the gene matches: 3. The CDR3 bases are TGTGCCAGCAGCCACCGGGGACAGGGGAATTCACCCCTCCACTTT. Its protein is CASSHRGQGNSPLHF.

The chain is built from TRBV6-5 and TRBJ2-2; perhaps TRBD1 as D (5 bases). The CDR3 runs to 13 residues. Germline CDR1 reads MNHEY; CDR2 reads SVGAGI. The CDR3 sequence: CVTDSSNTGELFF. CDR3 nucleotide sequence: TGTGTCACCGACAGCTCGAACACCGGGGAGCTGTTTTTT.

This clone has just one count. The chain has TRBV27 and TRBJ1-5; D is possibly TRBD1 (5 bases). CDR1 and CDR2 from the germline V gene are MNHEY and SMNVEV (reference sequence). The CDR3 spans 14 residues. The germline V and J ends were trimmed by 2 bases and 1 base, with 6 bases remaining between them. The CDR3 coding sequence is TGTGCCAGCAGTTTAAGACAGAGCAATCAGCCCCAGCATTTT. This translates into CASSLRQSNQPQHF.

This chain links TRBV27 with TRBJ1-2; D unresolved. The CDR3 contains 13 residues. Trimming pared 0 bases from V and 2 bases from J, leaving 4 bases between. Per germline, CDR1 MNHEY and CDR2 SMNVEV (reference sequence). CDR3 DNA: TGTGCCAGCAGTTTATCGCTAAACTATGGCTACACCTTC. Its protein is CASSLSLNYGYTF.

The chain combines TRBV12-5 with TRBJ2-3, with D tentatively TRBD2 (5 bases). This CDR3 has 10 amino acids. The V and J ends lost 11 bases and 6 bases respectively, with 9 bases between them. Germline V gene lookup returns CDR1 LGHNT and CDR2 FRNRAP. The CDR3 reads CAPGGDTQYF. In nucleotides, the CDR3 is TGTGCTCCGGGCGGGGATACGCAGTATTTT.

The chain uses TRBV28 and TRBJ2-2, with TRBD2 as a possible D gene (7 bases). Germline V gene lookup returns CDR1 MDHEN and CDR2 SYDVKM. The CDR3 runs to 18 residues. Between the trimmed V and J ends, which lost 5 bases and 2 bases, there was a span of 21 bases. The CDR3 loop is CASSRPRGRVVNTGELFF. In DNA, the CDR3 is TGTGCCAGCAGTCGGCCGAGGGGGAGGGTGGTTAACACCGGGGAGCTGTTTTTT. Filled out from reference TRBV28 and TRBJ2-2, the complete variable domain reads DVKVTQSSRYLVKRTGEKVFLECVQDMDHENMFWYRQDPGLGLRLIYFSYDVKMKEKGDIPEGYSVSREKKERFSLILESASTNQTSMYLCASSRPRGRVVNTGELFFGEGSRLTVL.

This clone was observed a single time. The rearrangement links TRBV5-1 to TRBJ2-3; 14 bases agree with TRBD2. Germline V gene lookup returns CDR1 SGHRS and CDR2 YFSETQ. Unmatched junction bases numbered 5, after V lost 4 bases and J lost 4 bases. There are 16 residues in the CDR3. The CDR3 region has the DNA TGCGCCAGCAGCCTCGGACTAGCGGGAGGCGCAGATACGCAGTATTTT. Translated: CASSLGLAGGADTQYF.

The gene calls are TRBV10-3 and TRBJ2-1, with D possibly TRBD2 on 6 matching bases. From germline, CDR1 is ENHRY and CDR2 SYGVKD. V was shortened by 6 bases and J by 5 bases, with 14 bases between the two germline ends. The CDR3 consists of 14 residues. The CDR3 nucleotides are TGTGCCATCAGGGGGGGACCGACCAACAATGAGCAGTTCTTC. As protein: CAIRGGPTNNEQFF.

The V and J genes are TRBV6-5 and TRBJ2-2, with D hard to call. Germline CDR1 and CDR2: MNHEY and SVGAGI. CDR3 length: 13 residues. Trimming took 6 bases from V and 8 from J, leaving 13 bases between them. CDR3 amino acids: CASSPGLRGELFF. Written as DNA, the CDR3 is TGTGCCAGCAGCCCCGGGTTACGAGGGGAGCTGTTTTTT.

The gene calls are TRBV7-8 and TRBJ2-1, with 11 bases identical to TRBD2. Germline CDR1 is SGHVS and CDR2 is FQNEAQ. The CDR3 extends over 16 amino acids. Trimming cost V 7 bases and J 9 bases; bases outside gene matches: 14. The CDR3 bases are TGTGCCAGCACCACTCAATTAGCGGGAGGGTATGTTGAGCAGTTCTTC. Its translation: CASTTQLAGGYVEQFF.

This chain joins TRBV10-3 and TRBJ2-3; D not certain. Trimming stripped 2 bases from V and 5 bases from J, with 11 bases between. The CDR3 covers 14 residues. The germline V gene encodes CDR1 ENHRY and CDR2 SYGVKD. The CDR3 spells CAISEGPHGDTQYF. Written as DNA, the CDR3 is TGTGCCATCAGTGAGGGTCCGCACGGAGATACGCAGTATTTT.

The rearrangement links TRBV10-3 to TRBJ2-1; 8 bases match TRBD2. Trimming took 0 bases from V and 6 from J; bases not matched to a gene: 1. The CDR3 has 14 residues. The germline V gene encodes CDR1 ENHRY and CDR2 SYGVKD. The CDR3 nucleotides are TGTGCCATCAGTGAGTCCGGGACTAGCAATGAGCAGTTCTTC. This sequence encodes CAISESGTSNEQFF.

The chain has TRBV7-9 and TRBJ1-1, with unresolved D. Germline loops: CDR1 SEHNR, CDR2 FQNEAQ (reference sequence). Deletions cut 1 base from V and 1 base from J, with 13 bases between. CDR3 length equals 16 residues. CDR3 in amino acids: CASSLVRGGTNTEAFF. CDR3 in DNA: TGTGCCAGCAGCTTAGTCCGGGGTGGAACGAACACTGAAGCTTTCTTT.

The chain couples TRBV7-2 to TRBJ2-2; 11 positions match TRBD1. Trimming at V came to 3 bases and at J to 6 bases, leaving 6 bases not matched to a gene. There are 16 residues in the CDR3. CDR1 is SGHTA and CDR2 is FQGNSA in the germline V gene. CDR3 DNA: TGTGCCAGCAGCTTGTTAGGACAGGGGGCCCCCGGGGAGCTGTTTTTT. The encoded protein is CASSLLGQGAPGELFF.

This clone appeared a few times. The J gene is TRBJ1-2, the V gene TRBV5-4; 8 nucleotides agree with TRBD1. In germline, CDR1 is SGHNT, CDR2 YYREEE (reference sequence). The CDR3 length is 13 residues. The junction had 4 bases not matched to a gene; V was cut back by 4 bases and J by 5 bases. In DNA form, the CDR3 reads TGTGCCAGCAGCACAGGGGGAGGGTATGGCTACACCTTC. Its translation is CASSTGGGYGYTF.

This clone was counted once. The V call is TRBV29-1, the J call TRBJ2-7, with D maybe TRBD2 (8 bases). Germline V gene data show CDR1 as SQVTM and CDR2 as ANQGSEA. This CDR3 region has 10 residues. The CDR3 nucleotides are TGCAGCGTCGACAGGGTCCGGGGGGGTGTC. Translation gives CSVDRVRGGV.

This sequence joins TRBV5-6 and TRBJ2-1; weak D call: TRBD1 (5 bases). V was pared by 2 bases and J by 5 bases, with 5 bases between. Germline lookup yields CDR1 SGHDT and CDR2 YYEEEE. The CDR3 totals 12 residues. In DNA, the CDR3 is TGTGCCAGCAGCTTACAGGACAATGAGCAGTTCTTC. Protein sequence: CASSLQDNEQFF.

CDR3 sequence (DNA): TGTGCCAGCAGCTTAACGCGGGACAGGTTGGGCACCATATATTTT. Translated, it gives CASSLTRDRLGTIYF. The chain employs TRBV7-9 and TRBJ1-3; 8 bases fit TRBD1. The CDR3 loop spans 15 amino acids. The germline CDR1 and CDR2 sequences are SEHNR and FQNEAQ (reference sequence). The V and J ends lost 2 bases and 9 bases, in that order; junction bases with no gene match: 9.

The rearrangement joins TRBV7-9 to TRBJ2-1, with 8 positions matching TRBD2. The CDR3 is made up of 14 amino acids. Germline V CDR1 and CDR2: SEHNR, FQNEAQ (reference sequence). The junction had 4 bases not matched to a gene; V was cut back by 8 bases and J by 1 base. CDR3 sequence: CASEAGESYNEQFF. For the CDR3, the DNA is TGTGCCAGCGAAGCGGGAGAGTCCTACAATGAGCAGTTCTTC.

The DNA for the CDR3 is TGTGCCAGCAGCCTTCGGACAGGGGGCTTTGGAAACACCATATATTTT. Its protein product is CASSLRTGGFGNTIYF. The chain has TRBV4-2 and TRBJ1-3, with 11 positions matching TRBD1. After removal of 4 bases from V and 3 bases from J, the junction contained 5 bases not matched to a gene. The CDR3 totals 16 residues. CDR1 and CDR2 from the germline V gene are LGHNA and YNFKEQ.

CDR3: CASSQDQGNTEAFF. Here the CDR3 DNA reads TGTGCCAGCAGCCAGGACCAGGGGAACACTGAAGCTTTCTTT. The chain links TRBV3-1 (or the pseudogene TRBV3-2) to TRBJ1-1; D possibly corresponds to TRBD1 (5 bases). Trimming removed 3 bases from V and 1 base from J, with 9 bases in between. The CDR3 runs 14 residues. Germline V gene data show CDR1 as LGHDT and CDR2 as YNNKEL (reference sequence).

The CDR3 nucleotides read TGTGCCAGCAGCCAAGTTTTGGCAGGGAATGGCTACACCTTC. Amino acids: CASSQVLAGNGYTF. The chain couples TRBV3-1 (or the pseudogene TRBV3-2) to TRBJ1-2, with D tentatively TRBD1 (5 bases). This CDR3 is built from 14 residues. Germline V gives CDR1 LGHDT, CDR2 YNNKEL (reference sequence). Trimming left V 1 base short and J 6 bases short, with 12 bases between.

The V gene is TRBV6-4, the J gene TRBJ2-1, with TRBD2 identical over 10 bases. Germline values: CDR1 MRHNA, CDR2 SNTAGT. After removal of 8 bases from V and 3 bases from J, the junction contained 4 bases not matched to a gene. This CDR3 has 14 residues. The CDR3 nucleotides read TGTGCCAGCGCTACTAGCGGGAACTACAATGAGCAGTTCTTC. It is translated as CASATSGNYNEQFF.

The V gene is TRBV28, the J gene TRBJ1-1; no definite D call. Germline V gene lookup returns CDR1 MDHEN and CDR2 SYDVKM. The CDR3 is 11 residues long. Between the trimmed V and J ends, which lost 7 bases and 6 bases, there was a span of 9 bases. The CDR3 loop reads CASTTVAEAFF. The CDR3 bases are TGTGCCAGCACAACAGTGGCTGAAGCTTTCTTT.